Described below is a single TCR beta chain sequence and its context. These data belong to a study of CD4 and CD8 cells across lung adenocarcinoma regions. Each CDR3 protein is one row after TCRdb ran MiXCR on the PCR reads. The data show approximately 2,400 distinct CDR3 sequences, 40% to 65% seen once. Germline V gene lookup returns CDR1 MNHNS and CDR2 SASEGT. CDR3 length equals 15 residues. V lost 2 bases and J lost 6; bases outside the gene matches: 4. The chain combines TRBV6-1 with TRBJ2-4; TRBD2 agrees at 10 bases. The TCR originated in a female donor with lung adenocarcinoma. The CD4 and CD8 labels of this study may be unreliable. Material: CD4+ T cells from the center of a lung tumor. This CDR3 is CASSEMASGRNIQYF. CDR3 in DNA: TGTGCCAGCAGTGAAATGGCTAGCGGGAGAAACATTCAGTACTTC.